Listed below are T cell receptor beta chains from one sample, sequenced in a study of human T cells and chemical hapten exposure. Via MiXCR, TCRdb re-called the RACE reads, giving one row per CDR3 protein. This table holds fewer than 500,000 distinct CDR3 sequences, 4.8% found once. The material was whole blood, obtained in connection with sensitization to the hapten diphenylcyclopropenone (DPC). The receptors shown here come from a woman between 45 and 60 years old with alopecia areata. Some clones in this sample may be carry-over from other donors' samples. CDR3s include the opening cysteine and the closing phenylalanine or tryptophan. Each record gives: CDR3 length, J gene, V gene, D gene, clone size, CDR3 protein, CDR3 DNA. A D gene is named only where the DNA matches it firmly. Size tells how often a clone was seen (once, few, many) or the class of an expanded clone, and some rows leave it out.

14	TRBJ2-7	TRBV28	-	-	CASQAGPVNYEQYF	TGTGCCAGCCAAGCTGGACCGGTTAATTACGAGCAGTACTTC
13	TRBJ1-6	TRBV6-5	-	-	CASSRVSGSPLHF	TGTGCCAGCAGCCGGGTATCGGGGTCACCCCTCCACTTT
15	TRBJ2-7	TRBV3-1	TRBD2	few	CASSQNLAETYEQYF	TGTGCCAGCAGCCAAAATCTAGCGGAGACCTACGAGCAGTACTTC
14	TRBJ2-7	TRBV5-1	-	many	CASSEDGSSYEQYF	TGCGCCAGCAGCGAGGACGGCAGCTCCTACGAGCAGTACTTC
12	TRBJ1-2	TRBV10-3	TRBD1	many	CAISGQVRGYTF	TGTGCCATCAGCGGACAGGTTAGAGGCTACACCTTC
14	TRBJ1-2	TRBV19	-	many	CASSTVGQSYGYTF	TGTGCCAGTAGTACGGTTGGACAGTCCTATGGCTACACCTTC
12	TRBJ2-3	TRBV11-2	-	many	CASSSASDTQYF	TGTGCCAGCAGCTCGGCATCAGATACGCAGTATTTT
16	TRBJ2-1	TRBV14	TRBD2	-	CASSQEGRGSLNEQFF	TGTGCCAGCAGCCAAGAGGGGCGGGGGTCCCTTAATGAGCAGTTCTTC
13	TRBJ1-1	TRBV2	TRBD1	-	CASIQGRNTEAFF	TGTGCCAGCATACAGGGGCGAAACACTGAAGCTTTCTTT
13	TRBJ2-6	TRBV2	-	-	CASSTDLANVLTF	TGTGCCAGCAGTACGGACCTGGCCAACGTCCTGACTTTC
17	TRBJ2-3	TRBV7-2	-	few	CASSSRTGGTFTDTQYF	TGTGCCAGCAGCTCACGGACCGGGGGCACTTTCACAGATACGCAGTATTTT
16	TRBJ2-5	TRBV18	-	-	CASSPGRGAQSETQYF	TGTGCCAGCTCACCCGGACGGGGGGCGCAGTCAGAGACCCAGTACTTC
9	TRBJ1-1	TRBV2	-	many	CASSDEAFF	TGTGCCAGCAGTGACGAGGCTTTCTTT
17	TRBJ2-3	TRBV10-3	TRBD1	many	CAISESQGQGSTDTQYF	TGTGCCATCAGTGAGTCTCAAGGACAGGGCAGCACAGATACGCAGTATTTT
13	TRBJ2-7	TRBV20-1	TRBD2	-	CSAPTSGTYEQYF	TGCAGTGCACCTACTAGCGGTACCTACGAGCAGTACTTC